One and the same sample provided the 15 T cell receptor beta chains below, sequenced in a study of technical replicates of blood from several donors. The repertoire was sequenced with immunoSEQ multiplex PCR; TCRdb's copy has only in-frame clones and lacks some. The sample includes just under 100,000 clones, 95% of them seen just once. Sequencing input: T cells isolated from PBMCs. The receptors were gathered from a human donor in good health.

The chain carries TRBV4-1 and TRBJ1-2; possibly TRBD1 for D (5 bases). V was pared by 3 bases and J by 5 bases, with 16 bases between. In germline, CDR1 is MGHRA, CDR2 YSYEKL. This CDR3 has 15 amino acids. CDR3 sequence reads: CASSHPPDNNYGYTF. The CDR3 DNA reads as TGCGCCAGCAGCCACCCCCCGGACAATAATTATGGCTACACCTTC.

The chain carries TRBV6-5 and TRBJ1-2, with D perhaps TRBD1 (5 bases). This CDR3 region has 12 residues. Germline lookup yields CDR1 MNHEY and CDR2 SVGAGI. V dropped 6 bases and J dropped 8 bases, with 13 bases sitting between them. The CDR3 here is CASRTPGSGYTF. CDR3 sequence (DNA): TGTGCCAGCAGGACTCCAGGGTCCGGCTACACCTTC.

This chain's CDR3 is CASSLTPPYSLDQPQHF. CDR3 nucleotides: TGTGCCAGCAGTTTAACGCCCCCCTACAGCTTAGATCAGCCCCAGCATTTT. The rearrangement links TRBV28 to TRBJ1-5; D unclear. Trimming removed 2 bases at V and 5 bases at J, with 19 bases between. Germline V gene data show CDR1 as MDHEN and CDR2 as SYDVKM. This CDR3 has 17 residues.

The chain combines TRBV27 with TRBJ2-7; TRBD1 might be the D (6 bases). V lost 1 base and J lost 0, with 10 bases in between. Germline V CDR1 and CDR2: MNHEY, SMNVEV (reference sequence). The CDR3 covers 15 residues. The chain's CDR3 is CASSLLGGNSYEQYF. The CDR3 DNA follows: TGTGCCAGCAGTTTATTAGGGGGTAACTCCTACGAGCAGTACTTC.

CDR3 sequence reads: CASSEGPGRYGYTF. In nucleotides, the CDR3 is TGTGCCAGCAGTGAAGGGCCAGGCCGCTATGGCTACACCTTC. V usage is TRBV2 and J usage is TRBJ1-2; D remains ambiguous. The length of the CDR3 is 14 residues. V was cut by 1 base and J by 4 bases, with 10 bases left in between. Germline V CDR1 and CDR2: SNHLY, FYNNEI.

The V gene is TRBV29-1, the J gene TRBJ2-7; 8 positions agree with TRBD1. V lost 7 bases and J lost 3; bases outside the gene matches: 8. Per germline, CDR1 SQVTM and CDR2 ANQGSEA. The CDR3 has 13 residues. CDR3 sequence (DNA): TGCAGCGGCCTTCAGGGGGCGGGCTACGAGCAGTACTTC. This sequence encodes CSGLQGAGYEQYF.

V and J are TRBV25-1 and TRBJ2-7; TRBD2 matches at 7 bases. Germline CDR1 MGHDK, CDR2 SYGVNS. The CDR3 sequence is 13 residues long. After removal of 7 bases from V and 2 bases from J, the junction contained 5 bases not matched to a gene. The CDR3 DNA reads as TGTGCCAGCACAAATGCGGGAGCCTACGAGCAGTACTTC. It specifies CASTNAGAYEQYF.

The V and J genes are TRBV2 and TRBJ1-5; D call uncertain. The CDR3 runs 13 residues. V lost 8 bases and J 5 bases, leaving 13 bases between the germline ends. Germline V lookup: CDR1 SNHLY, CDR2 FYNNEI. CDR3 sequence (DNA): TGTGCCAGCCGGTATGAGTACGATCAGCCCCAGCATTTT. This translates into CASRYEYDQPQHF.

The chain is built from TRBV2 and TRBJ1-5; TRBD1 aligns across 7 bases. The CDR3 is 14 amino acids. V trimming: 6 bases; J trimming: 2 bases; junction bases outside the gene matches: 4. Germline V gives CDR1 SNHLY, CDR2 FYNNEI. The DNA of the CDR3 is TGTGCCAGCAGCATCACAGGGGGCAATCAGCCCCAGCATTTT. Encoded protein: CASSITGGNQPQHF.

The chain is built from TRBV29-1 and TRBJ1-5, with a tentative D call TRBD1 (6 bases). V lost 6 bases to trimming and J lost 2 bases, with 14 bases between them. In germline, CDR1 is SQVTM, CDR2 ANQGSEA. This CDR3 comprises 14 residues. This CDR3 is CSVGGGEGNQPQHF. The CDR3 DNA sequence: TGCAGCGTAGGGGGGGGCGAGGGCAATCAGCCCCAGCATTTT.

The J gene is TRBJ2-3, the V gene TRBV10-1; 11 bases line up with TRBD2. The CDR3 is 15 residues long. The junction had 5 bases not matched to a gene; V was cut back by 8 bases and J by 1 base. From germline, CDR1 is WNHNN and CDR2 SYGVQD (reference sequence). CDR3 DNA sequence: TGCGCCAGCGCTTCGGGACTAGCGGGCACAGATACGCAGTATTTT. Its translation is CASASGLAGTDTQYF.

Here the CDR3 reads CASSLTGSGSNGYTF. The CDR3 nucleotides read TGTGCCAGCAGCTTAACGGGGTCAGGGTCTAATGGCTACACCTTC. The V and J genes are TRBV7-3 and TRBJ1-2; tentatively, D is TRBD1 (5 bases). This CDR3 is 15 amino acids long. Germline CDR1 SGHTA, CDR2 FQGTGA. V lost 0 bases to trimming and J lost 6 bases, with 14 bases between them.

The chain recombines TRBV6-5 with TRBJ1-2, with D uncertain. Germline lookup yields CDR1 MNHEY and CDR2 SVGAGI. The V and J ends lost 4 bases and 0 bases respectively, with 12 bases between them. This CDR3 has 15 residues. The CDR3 bases are TGTGCCAGCAGTTCGGGGATGGGATCTAACTATGGCTACACCTTC. Its protein product is CASSSGMGSNYGYTF.

The chain carries TRBV7-9 and TRBJ2-3; D may be TRBD1 (6 bases). The V end lost 1 base, the J end lost 11 bases, and 16 bases lay between the germline ends. CDR3 length equals 14 residues. The germline gives CDR1 SEHNR, CDR2 FQNEAQ (reference sequence). The DNA for the CDR3 is TGTGCCAGCAGCTTAGTCACAGGGCTCCAGATGCAGTATTTT. Amino acid sequence: CASSLVTGLQMQYF.

The rearrangement uses TRBV11-3 and TRBJ1-2; the D is unclear. CDR3 length: 13 residues. Germline CDR1 and CDR2: SGHNT and YENEEA. Trimming stripped 6 bases from V and 5 bases from J, with 13 bases between. The DNA of the CDR3 is TGTGCCAGCAGAGGGTGGAGGGATTATGGCTACACCTTC. Protein sequence: CASRGWRDYGYTF.